The 24 T cell receptor beta chains below come from one sample, sequenced in a study of vaccination effects on CD4 cells after COVID-19. These receptors' targets are unknown. Assay: immunoSEQ multiplex PCR; the TCRdb copy retains only in-frame clones and omits some. The sample has 28,000 or so clones, 72% seen once. ViraFEST expansion of antigen-specific CD4+ T cells with viral peptide pools preceded sequencing. Cultured cells yielded isolated CD4+ T cells after around 10 days. Neither prior SARS-CoV-2 infection nor positive nucleocapsid antibodies were present in the vaccine recipients. This material consisted of CD4+ T cells from PBMCs cultured with SARS-CoV-2 spike peptides, taken before COVID-19 vaccination. The receptors were gathered from a human donor who received a COVID-19 vaccine.

The chain couples TRBV7-8 to TRBJ1-1; D might be TRBD1 (6 bases). Trimming pared 4 bases from V and 3 bases from J, leaving 18 bases between. The CDR3 has 16 amino acids. The germline V gene has CDR1 SGHVS and CDR2 FQNEAQ. Here the CDR3 reads CASSSRYRARDTEAFF. The CDR3 DNA is TGTGCCAGCAGCTCCCGATACAGGGCGAGGGACACTGAAGCTTTCTTT.

The chain uses TRBV6-5 and TRBJ2-5; 7 bases line up with TRBD2. From germline, CDR1 is MNHEY and CDR2 SVGAGI. This CDR3 has 15 amino acids. V shed 5 bases, J shed 2 bases, and the junction held 8 bases outside the gene matches. In DNA form, the CDR3 reads TGTGCCAGCAGTACCTTAGCGGGTGCTCAAGAGACCCAGTACTTC. Protein sequence: CASSTLAGAQETQYF.

This clone has only a few counts. The V call is TRBV10-1, the J call TRBJ1-1; TRBD1 might be the D (5 bases). Deletions cut 6 bases from V and 1 base from J, with 9 bases between. The germline gives CDR1 WNHNN, CDR2 SYGVQD (reference sequence). CDR3 length equals 13 residues. DNA for the CDR3: TGCGCCAGCAGGGTCAGGGCGAACACTGAAGCTTTCTTT. This translates into CASRVRANTEAFF.

V usage is TRBV12-3 or TRBV12-4 and J usage is TRBJ2-7; D gene uncertain. Trimming left V 3 bases short and J 2 bases short, with 8 bases between. The CDR3 sequence is 13 residues long. In nucleotides, the CDR3 is TGTGCCAGCAGTTTGGGCACTACCTACGAGCAGTACTTC. Its protein product is CASSLGTTYEQYF.

This clone was seen a handful of times. The rearrangement joins TRBV10-1 to TRBJ2-7, with a possible D match to TRBD2 (6 bases). The CDR3 covers 14 residues. Germline loops: CDR1 WNHNN, CDR2 SYGVQD (reference sequence). Trimming cost V 4 bases and J 2 bases, with 12 bases left between them. Here the CDR3 reads CASSAASATYEQYF. The CDR3 DNA reads as TGCGCCAGCAGTGCGGCTAGCGCTACCTACGAGCAGTACTTC.

As concerns this clone: The same CDR3 also results from other DNA sequences found in this sample. The chain joins TRBV7-2 to TRBJ2-7; no clear D. Trimming removed 2 bases from V and 4 bases from J, with 6 bases in between. The CDR3 contains 12 residues. Germline CDR1 SGHTA, CDR2 FQGNSA. Here the CDR3 DNA reads TGTGCCAGCAGCTTAAGTGGGTACGAGCAGTACTTC. Its translation is CASSLSGYEQYF.

This chain connects TRBV18 to TRBJ2-2; weak D call: TRBD2 (5 bases). Germline V gene lookup returns CDR1 KGHSH and CDR2 LQKENI. The CDR3 spans 15 residues. V lost 3 bases and J lost 0, with 8 bases in between. The CDR3 region has the DNA TGTGCCAGCTCACCGAGGGTGGCGAACACCGGGGAGCTGTTTTTT. The encoded protein is CASSPRVANTGELFF. Based on the CDR3 plus reference TRBV18 and TRBJ2-2, the full variable domain is NAGVMQNPRHLVRRRGQEARLRCSPMKGHSHVYWYRQLPEEGLKFMVYLQKENIIDESGMPKERFSAEFPKEGPSILRIQQVVRGDSAAYFCASSPRVANTGELFFGEGSRLTVL.

This clone was seen only a few times. The V call is TRBV4-1, the J call TRBJ1-2; TRBD1 matches 7 bases. The CDR3 covers 16 residues. Unmatched junction bases numbered 4, after V lost 0 bases and J lost 0 bases. Germline V gene data show CDR1 as MGHRA and CDR2 as YSYEKL. The CDR3 DNA reads as TGCGCCAGCAGCCAAGACAGGGGGAGAGCTAACTATGGCTACACCTTC. This gives the protein CASSQDRGRANYGYTF.

This clone was found a few times. This sequence joins TRBV18 and TRBJ1-5, with D possibly matching TRBD1 (5 bases). The germline V gene has CDR1 KGHSH and CDR2 LQKENI. Trimming shortened V by 1 base and J by 4 bases, and 17 bases separated the two germline ends. The CDR3 has 17 residues. The CDR3, as DNA: TGTGCCAGCTCACCACAATCAAGCCGGGACTATAATCAGCCCCAGCATTTT. Translation: CASSPQSSRDYNQPQHF. Full variable domain (remainder filled in from reference TRBV18 and TRBJ1-5): NAGVMQNPRHLVRRRGQEARLRCSPMKGHSHVYWYRQLPEEGLKFMVYLQKENIIDESGMPKERFSAEFPKEGPSILRIQQVVRGDSAAYFCASSPQSSRDYNQPQHFGDGTRLSIL.

The chain employs TRBV27 and TRBJ2-7, with D possibly matching TRBD1 (6 bases). With 1 base removed from V and 2 bases from J, the gap between germline ends came to 15 bases. Germline V gene lookup returns CDR1 MNHEY and CDR2 SMNVEV (reference sequence). There are 16 residues in the CDR3. CDR3 residues: CASSLYRDTLTYEQYF. In DNA, the CDR3 is TGTGCCAGCAGTTTATACCGGGACACGTTAACCTACGAGCAGTACTTC.

A few counts support this clone. This chain uses TRBV7-8 with TRBJ1-2; TRBD1 matches at 7 bases. Germline-derived CDR1 and CDR2 are SGHVS and FQNEAQ. The length of the CDR3 is 13 residues. J lost 2 bases, V lost 4 bases, and 1 base had no gene match. The CDR3 sequence is CASSSGQNYGYTF. Here the CDR3 DNA reads TGTGCCAGCAGCTCGGGACAGAACTATGGCTACACCTTC.

This clone showed up just once. This chain connects TRBV13 to TRBJ1-6; D remains unclear. Trimming cost V 6 bases and J 5 bases, with 14 bases left between them. The CDR3 is made up of 15 amino acids. Germline V gene sequence: CDR1 PRHDT, CDR2 FYEKMQ (reference sequence). The CDR3 reads CASRSPGIDNSPLHF. In nucleotides, the CDR3 is TGTGCCAGCAGATCCCCGGGGATAGATAATTCACCCCTCCACTTT. Based on the CDR3 plus reference TRBV13 and TRBJ1-6, the full variable domain is AAGVIQSPRHLIKEKRETATLKCYPIPRHDTVYWYQQGPGQDPQFLISFYEKMQSDKGSIPDRFSAQQFSDYHSELNMSSLELGDSALYFCASRSPGIDNSPLHFGNGTRLTVT.

V usage is TRBV11-2 and J usage is TRBJ2-7, with D possibly called TRBD1 or TRBD2 (5 bases each). Trimming took 0 bases from V and 2 from J, leaving 20 bases between them. This CDR3 contains 18 residues. CDR1 is SGHAT, CDR2 FQNNGV, per germline. The CDR3 loop reads CASSLDEPGVGVPYEQYF. The CDR3 bases are TGTGCCAGCAGCTTAGACGAACCCGGGGTGGGGGTCCCCTACGAGCAGTACTTC.

The chain couples TRBV30 to TRBJ2-7, with D perhaps matching TRBD1 (6 bases). Germline V gene sequence: CDR1 GTSNPN, CDR2 SVGIG (reference sequence). The CDR3 is 15 residues long. V dropped 3 bases and J dropped 3 bases, with 18 bases sitting between them. The CDR3 region is CAWRGLPQGHYEQYF. In DNA, the CDR3 is TGTGCCTGGAGGGGCCTCCCACAGGGCCACTACGAGCAGTACTTC. Supplemented by reference TRBV30 and TRBJ2-7, the full variable domain reads SQTIHQWPATLVQPVGSPLSLECTVEGTSNPNLYWYRQAAGRGLQLLFYSVGIGQISSEVPQNLSASRPQDRQFILSSKKLLLSDSGFYLCAWRGLPQGHYEQYFGPGTRLTVT.

CDR3 protein: CASSFDREYGYTF. In DNA, the CDR3 is TGTGCCAGCAGTTTCGACAGGGAATATGGCTACACCTTC. The chain uses TRBV7-2 and TRBJ1-2, with 7 bases that match TRBD1. The CDR3 runs to 13 residues. Per the germline V gene, CDR1 is SGHTA and CDR2 is FQGNSA. The V gene end was trimmed by 6 bases and the J gene end by 5 bases; junction bases not matched to a gene: 6.

The chain employs TRBV6-5 and TRBJ1-1; 9 bases agree with TRBD1. The CDR3 runs to 15 residues. J was trimmed by 4 bases and V by 6 bases; bases with no gene match: 9. Germline CDR1 and CDR2: MNHEY and SVGAGI. CDR3 coding DNA: TGTGCCAGCAGCACCCAGACAGGGGGGTTCACTGAAGCTTTCTTT. It translates to CASSTQTGGFTEAFF.

This chain joins TRBV18 and TRBJ2-3, with D perhaps matching TRBD2 (6 bases). The CDR3 consists of 15 residues. V gave up 5 bases and J gave up 0 bases, with 12 bases separating them. Germline loops: CDR1 KGHSH, CDR2 LQKENI. In DNA, the CDR3 is TGTGCCAGCTCATCTCGGGACTCTAGCACAGATACGCAGTATTTT. As protein: CASSSRDSSTDTQYF.

This chain links TRBV7-2 with TRBJ1-5, with a possible D match to TRBD1 (5 bases). The CDR3 runs to 15 residues. V was clipped by 2 bases and J by 2 bases, with 10 bases between them. Germline CDR1 and CDR2: SGHTA and FQGNSA. The CDR3 loop is CASSLRGVRNQPQHF. CDR3 coding DNA: TGTGCCAGCAGCTTACGGGGGGTCCGCAATCAGCCCCAGCATTTT. Drawing the rest from reference TRBV7-2 and TRBJ1-5, the complete variable domain is GAGVSQSPSNKVTEKGKDVELRCDPISGHTALYWYRQSLGQGLEFLIYFQGNSAPDKSGLPSDRFSAERTGGSVSTLTIQRTQQEDSAVYLCASSLRGVRNQPQHFGDGTRLSIL.

The rearrangement links TRBV18 to TRBJ2-3; TRBD1 agrees at 8 bases. CDR3 size: 14 residues. Germline V CDR1 and CDR2: KGHSH, LQKENI. Trimming took 3 bases from V and 6 from J; bases not matched to a gene: 5. For the CDR3, the DNA is TGTGCCAGCTCACCTGGTACAGGGGGGGATACGCAGTATTTT. This translates into CASSPGTGGDTQYF.

This clone has only a few counts. The chain carries TRBV10-2 and TRBJ2-1; TRBD2 matches 7 bases. Germline V gives CDR1 WSHSY, CDR2 SAAADI. Germline trimming cut 0 bases from V and 1 base from J; bases unmatched to any gene: 0. This CDR3 spans 15 amino acids. This CDR3 reads CASSESGGSYNEQFF. As DNA, the CDR3 is TGCGCCAGCAGTGAGTCGGGGGGGTCCTACAATGAGCAGTTCTTC.

The V gene is TRBV7-2, the J gene TRBJ2-3; D gene unclear. This CDR3 is 12 amino acids long. Germline CDR1 and CDR2: SGHTA and FQGNSA. Trimming stripped 4 bases from V and 3 bases from J, with 5 bases between. For the CDR3, the DNA is TGTGCCAGCAGCTCGGTTACAGATACGCAGTATTTT. Protein: CASSSVTDTQYF. The full variable domain, completed using reference TRBV7-2 and TRBJ2-3, is GAGVSQSPSNKVTEKGKDVELRCDPISGHTALYWYRQSLGQGLEFLIYFQGNSAPDKSGLPSDRFSAERTGGSVSTLTIQRTQQEDSAVYLCASSSVTDTQYFGPGTRLTVL.

The V gene is TRBV6-2 or TRBV6-3, the J gene TRBJ1-3; D ambiguous. V was cut by 4 bases and J by 4 bases, with 2 bases left in between. CDR1 is MNHEY and CDR2 is SVGEGT in the germline V gene. The CDR3 spans 11 residues. CDR3 protein: CASSFGNTIYF. The CDR3 DNA sequence: TGTGCCAGCAGTTTCGGAAACACCATATATTTT.

This clone was seen a handful of times. This chain links TRBV5-4 with TRBJ2-5; possible D gene TRBD1, 6 bases. Germline-derived CDR1 and CDR2 are SGHNT and YYREEE (reference sequence). Trimming shortened V by 7 bases and J by 2 bases, and 15 bases separated the two germline ends. CDR3 length equals 14 residues. The DNA for the CDR3 is TGTGCCAGCGGTAGAGGGGGATGGCAAGAGACCCAGTACTTC. Its protein product is CASGRGGWQETQYF.

The chain links TRBV6-5 to TRBJ2-7, with a tentative D call TRBD2 (5 bases). Germline-derived CDR1 and CDR2 are MNHEY and SVGAGI. With 6 bases removed from V and 2 bases from J, the gap between germline ends came to 14 bases. CDR3 length equals 14 residues. The CDR3 reads CASRKDYLPYEQYF. The CDR3 nucleotides read TGTGCCAGCAGGAAAGACTACCTGCCCTACGAGCAGTACTTC.